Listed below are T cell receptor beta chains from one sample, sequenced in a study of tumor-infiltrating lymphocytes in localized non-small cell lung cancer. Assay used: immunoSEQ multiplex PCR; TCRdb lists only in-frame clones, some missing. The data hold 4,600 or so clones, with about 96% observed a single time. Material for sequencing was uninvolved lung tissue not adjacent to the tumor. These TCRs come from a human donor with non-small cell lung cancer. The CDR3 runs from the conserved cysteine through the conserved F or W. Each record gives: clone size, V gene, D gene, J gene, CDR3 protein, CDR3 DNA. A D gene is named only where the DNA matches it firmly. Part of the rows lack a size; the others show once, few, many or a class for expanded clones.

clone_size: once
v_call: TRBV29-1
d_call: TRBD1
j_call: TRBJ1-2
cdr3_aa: CSVGQGPSNIYGYTF
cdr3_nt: TGCAGCGTGGGACAGGGACCCTCCAATATCTATGGCTACACCTTC

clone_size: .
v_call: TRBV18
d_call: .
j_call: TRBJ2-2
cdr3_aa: CASSPTQNTGELFF
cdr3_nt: TGTGCCAGCTCACCGACCCAGAACACCGGGGAGCTGTTTTTT

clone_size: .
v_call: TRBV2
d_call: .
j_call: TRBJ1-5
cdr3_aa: CASSAGPNQPQHF
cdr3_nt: TGTGCCAGCAGTGCGGGCCCCAATCAGCCCCAGCATTTT

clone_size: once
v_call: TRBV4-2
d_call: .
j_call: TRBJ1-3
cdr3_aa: CASSQAEGVTGNTIYF
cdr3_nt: TGTGCCAGCAGCCAAGCGGAAGGGGTCACTGGAAACACCATATATTTT

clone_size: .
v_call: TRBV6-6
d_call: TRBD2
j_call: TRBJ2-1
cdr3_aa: CASQASGGNEQFF
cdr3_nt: TGTGCCAGCCAGGCTAGCGGGGGGAATGAGCAGTTCTTC

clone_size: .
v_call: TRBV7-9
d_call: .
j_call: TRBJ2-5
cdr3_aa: CASSSEGETQYF
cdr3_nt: TGTGCCAGCAGTTCCGAAGGGGAGACCCAGTACTTC

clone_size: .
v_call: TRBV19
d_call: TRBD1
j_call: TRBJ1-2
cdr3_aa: CASTKTGGQGYTF
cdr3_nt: TGTGCCAGTACTAAGACAGGGGGCCAGGGCTACACCTTC

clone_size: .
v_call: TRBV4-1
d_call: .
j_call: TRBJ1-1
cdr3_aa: CASSQLEVSMNTEAFF
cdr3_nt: TGCGCCAGCAGCCAATTGGAGGTCAGCATGAACACTGAAGCTTTCTTT

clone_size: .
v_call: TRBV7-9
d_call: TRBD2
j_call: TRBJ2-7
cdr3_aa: CASSLDGGGHEQYF
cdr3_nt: TGTGCCAGCAGCTTAGATGGGGGGGGTCACGAGCAGTACTTC

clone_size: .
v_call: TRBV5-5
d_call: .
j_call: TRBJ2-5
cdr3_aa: CASSLTGSETQYF
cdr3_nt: TGTGCCAGCAGCTTGACAGGGTCAGAGACCCAGTACTTC

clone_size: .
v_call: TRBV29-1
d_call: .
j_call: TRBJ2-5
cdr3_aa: CSVVRYDLQETQYF
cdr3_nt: TGCAGCGTTGTTCGGTACGACCTACAAGAGACCCAGTACTTC

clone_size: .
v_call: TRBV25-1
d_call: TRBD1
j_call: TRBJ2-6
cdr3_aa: CASSDSGSGTGAVLTF
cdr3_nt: TGTGCCAGCAGTGATTCCGGATCCGGGACAGGGGCCGTCCTGACTTTC

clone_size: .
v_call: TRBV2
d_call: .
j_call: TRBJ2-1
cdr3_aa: CASSERSVYNEQFF
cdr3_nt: TGTGCCAGCAGTGAACGGTCAGTATACAATGAGCAGTTCTTC

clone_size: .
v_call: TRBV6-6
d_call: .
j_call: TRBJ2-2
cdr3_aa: CASSYKTDTGELFF
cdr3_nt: TGTGCCAGCAGTTACAAGACAGACACCGGGGAGCTGTTTTTT

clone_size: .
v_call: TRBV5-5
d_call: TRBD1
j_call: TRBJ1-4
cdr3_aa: CASSYRLTGGQEEKLFF
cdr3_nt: TGTGCCAGCAGCTATAGATTAACAGGGGGACAGGAGGAAAAACTGTTTTTT

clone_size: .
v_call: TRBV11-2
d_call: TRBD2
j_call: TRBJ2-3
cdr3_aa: CASSELAGGPDTQYF
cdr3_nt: TGTGCCAGCAGCGAACTAGCGGGGGGGCCGGATACGCAGTATTTT

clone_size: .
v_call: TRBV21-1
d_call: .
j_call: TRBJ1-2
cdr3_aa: CASSKTRGQGPNYGYTF
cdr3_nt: TGTGCCAGCAGCAAGACCAGGGGACAGGGCCCTAACTATGGCTACACCTTC

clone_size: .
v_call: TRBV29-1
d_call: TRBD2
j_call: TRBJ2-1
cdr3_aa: CSVEAGGPHNEQFF
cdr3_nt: TGCAGCGTTGAAGCGGGAGGGCCCCACAATGAGCAGTTCTTC

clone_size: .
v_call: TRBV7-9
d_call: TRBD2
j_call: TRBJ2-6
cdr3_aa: CASSLGVASGVPGANVLTF
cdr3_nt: TGTGCCAGCAGCTTAGGGGTGGCTAGCGGGGTCCCTGGGGCCAACGTCCTGACTTTC

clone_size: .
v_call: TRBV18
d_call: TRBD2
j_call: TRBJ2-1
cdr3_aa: CASSGLAGGNNEQFF
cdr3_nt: TGTGCCAGCTCCGGACTAGCGGGAGGGAACAATGAGCAGTTCTTC

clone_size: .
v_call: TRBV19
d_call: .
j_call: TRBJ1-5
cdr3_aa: CASQHRDQPQHF
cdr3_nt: TGTGCCAGTCAACACAGGGACCAGCCCCAGCATTTT

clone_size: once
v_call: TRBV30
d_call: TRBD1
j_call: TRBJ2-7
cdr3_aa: CAWSVGTGSYEQYF
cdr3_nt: TGTGCCTGGAGTGTAGGGACAGGCTCCTACGAGCAGTACTTC

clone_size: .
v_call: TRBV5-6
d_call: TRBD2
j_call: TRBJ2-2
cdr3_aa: CASSRGLAEGPNTGELFF
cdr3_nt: TGTGCCAGCAGCAGGGGACTAGCGGAGGGGCCGAACACCGGGGAGCTGTTTTTT

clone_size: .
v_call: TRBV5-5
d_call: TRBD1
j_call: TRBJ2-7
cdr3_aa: CASSLGQGRSYEQYF
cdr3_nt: TGTGCCAGCAGCTTGGGACAGGGCCGCTCCTACGAGCAGTACTTC

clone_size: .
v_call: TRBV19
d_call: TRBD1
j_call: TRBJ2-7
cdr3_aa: CASSGTGAYEQYF
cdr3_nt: TGTGCCAGTAGTGGGACAGGGGCCTACGAGCAGTACTTC

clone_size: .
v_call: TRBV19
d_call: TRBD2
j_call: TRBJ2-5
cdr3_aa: CASSSLVAGGRETQYF
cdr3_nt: TGTGCCAGTAGTTCCTTGGTAGCGGGGGGTAGAGAGACCCAGTACTTC

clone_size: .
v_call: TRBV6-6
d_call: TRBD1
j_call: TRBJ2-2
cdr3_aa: CASSRTGGEGELFF
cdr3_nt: TGTGCCAGCAGTAGGACAGGTGGGGAAGGGGAGCTGTTTTTT

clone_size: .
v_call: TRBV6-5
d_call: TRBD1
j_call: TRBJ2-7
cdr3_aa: CASSLSGGYEQYF
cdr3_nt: TGTGCCAGCAGTTTATCAGGGGGCTACGAGCAGTACTTC

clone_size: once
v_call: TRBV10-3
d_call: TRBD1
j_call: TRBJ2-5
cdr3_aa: CAIRVDRVETQYF
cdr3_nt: TGTGCCATCAGAGTGGACAGGGTTGAGACCCAGTACTTC

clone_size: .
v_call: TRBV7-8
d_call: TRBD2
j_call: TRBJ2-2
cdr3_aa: CASSGKGLALRANTGELFF
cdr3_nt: TGTGCCAGCAGCGGCAAGGGACTAGCCCTACGCGCGAACACCGGGGAGCTGTTTTTT

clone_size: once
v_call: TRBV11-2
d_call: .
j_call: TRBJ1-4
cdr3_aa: CASSFDGRQGNEKLFF
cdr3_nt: TGTGCCAGCAGCTTCGACGGACGGCAGGGTAATGAAAAACTGTTTTTT

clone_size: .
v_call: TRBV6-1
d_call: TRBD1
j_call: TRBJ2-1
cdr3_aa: CASRHGDRGTSEQFF
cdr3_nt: TGTGCCAGCCGCCACGGGGACAGGGGGACGAGTGAGCAGTTCTTC

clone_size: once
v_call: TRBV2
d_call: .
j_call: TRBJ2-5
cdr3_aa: CASSELWGVETQYF
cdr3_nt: TGTGCCAGCAGTGAATTATGGGGCGTCGAGACCCAGTACTTC

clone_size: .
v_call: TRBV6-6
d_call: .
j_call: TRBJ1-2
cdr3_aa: CASSYSLSPPDGYTF
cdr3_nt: TGTGCCAGCAGTTACTCACTATCCCCACCTGATGGCTACACCTTC

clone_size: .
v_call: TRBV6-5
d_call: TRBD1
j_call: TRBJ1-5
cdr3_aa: CASRDTGVGNQPQHF
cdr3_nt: TGTGCCAGCAGGGATACAGGGGTAGGGAATCAGCCCCAGCATTTT

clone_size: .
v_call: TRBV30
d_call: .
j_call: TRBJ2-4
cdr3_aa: CAWSVSTVNIQYF
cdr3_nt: TGTGCCTGGAGTGTATCTACGGTAAACATTCAGTACTTC

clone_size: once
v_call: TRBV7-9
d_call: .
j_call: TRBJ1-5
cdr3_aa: CASTEGSNQPQHF
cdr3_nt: TGTGCCAGCACCGAGGGTAGCAATCAGCCCCAGCATTTT

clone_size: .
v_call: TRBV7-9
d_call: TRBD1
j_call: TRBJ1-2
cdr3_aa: CASSLGGSAGGAGGYGYTF
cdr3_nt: TGTGCCAGCAGCTTAGGAGGTTCTGCAGGGGGCGCCGGGGGCTATGGCTACACCTTC

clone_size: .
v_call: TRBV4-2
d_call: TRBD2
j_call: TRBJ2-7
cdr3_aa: CASSQDLGSGTSYEQYF
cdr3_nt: TGTGCCAGCAGCCAAGATCTAGGTAGCGGGACCTCCTACGAGCAGTACTTC

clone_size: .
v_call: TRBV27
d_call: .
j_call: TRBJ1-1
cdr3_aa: CASSLSGGNTEAFF
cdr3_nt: TGTGCCAGCAGTTTAAGTGGTGGGAACACTGAAGCTTTCTTT

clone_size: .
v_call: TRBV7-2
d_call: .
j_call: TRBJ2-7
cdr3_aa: CASSLGPWEQYF
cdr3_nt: TGTGCCAGCAGCTTAGGACCCTGGGAGCAGTACTTC

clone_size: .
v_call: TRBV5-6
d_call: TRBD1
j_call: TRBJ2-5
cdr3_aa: CASSLVRQGAGVETQYF
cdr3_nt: TGTGCCAGCAGCTTGGTCCGACAGGGGGCAGGCGTAGAGACCCAGTACTTC

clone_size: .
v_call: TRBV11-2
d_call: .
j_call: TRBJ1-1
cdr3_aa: CASSLTRATEAFF
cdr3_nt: TGTGCCAGCAGCTTAACGAGGGCCACTGAAGCTTTCTTT

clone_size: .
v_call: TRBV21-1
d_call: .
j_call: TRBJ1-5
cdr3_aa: CASSKCGQGDQPQHF
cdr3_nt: TGTGCCAGCAGCAAATGTGGGCAGGGCGATCAGCCCCAGCATTTT

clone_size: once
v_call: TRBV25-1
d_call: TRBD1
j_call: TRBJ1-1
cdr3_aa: CASSEGQGGPEAFF
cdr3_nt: TGTGCCAGCAGTGAGGGACAGGGCGGGCCTGAAGCTTTCTTT

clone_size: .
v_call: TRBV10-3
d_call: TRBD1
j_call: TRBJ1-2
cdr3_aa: CAIRAGTGDSRNYGYTF
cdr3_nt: TGTGCCATCAGGGCCGGGACAGGGGACTCGCGGAACTATGGCTACACCTTC

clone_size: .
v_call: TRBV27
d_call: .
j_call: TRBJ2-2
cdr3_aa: CASHSQQPGSVGGELFF
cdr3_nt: TGTGCCAGCCACTCCCAGCAGCCCGGGAGTGTTGGCGGGGAGCTGTTTTTT

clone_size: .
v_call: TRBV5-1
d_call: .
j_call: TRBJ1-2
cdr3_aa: CASSLRESNYGYTF
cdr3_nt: TGCGCCAGCAGCCTAAGGGAGTCTAACTATGGCTACACCTTC

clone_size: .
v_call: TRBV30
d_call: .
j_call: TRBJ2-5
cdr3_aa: CAWRLLETQYF
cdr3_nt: TGTGCCTGGAGACTGTTGGAGACCCAGTACTTC

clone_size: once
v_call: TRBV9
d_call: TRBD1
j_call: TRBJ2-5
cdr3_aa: CASSAHPNRGQETQYF
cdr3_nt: TGTGCCAGCAGCGCCCACCCGAACAGGGGGCAAGAGACCCAGTACTTC

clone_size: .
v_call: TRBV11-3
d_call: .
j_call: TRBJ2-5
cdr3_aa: CASSLRGETQYF
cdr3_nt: TGTGCCAGCAGCTTACGCGGTGAGACCCAGTACTTC